Sequencing of this TCR beta chain was carried out in a study of T-cell reconstitution after alpha-beta-depleted transplantation in children. Unique molecular identifiers were used in preparing the TCRbeta library. TCRdb itself ran the PCR reads through MiXCR, one entry per CDR3 protein. The data show about 540,000 distinct CDR3 sequences, with roughly 18% seen just once and approximately 3% held by the top ten. This sample comprised PBMCs from the stem cell graft donor, obtained from the stem cell graft. This clonotype was obtained from a human donor who donated a stem cell graft to a child with acute lymphoblastic leukemia.

In DNA, the CDR3 is TGCGCCAGCAGCTTGTACATGAACACTGAAGCTTTCTTT. Amino acid sequence: CASSLYMNTEAFF. The rearrangement joins TRBV5-1 to TRBJ1-1; D is unresolved. V lost 1 base, J lost 0 bases, and 4 bases lay in between. Germline loops: CDR1 SGHRS, CDR2 YFSETQ. The CDR3 is 13 amino acids. The variable domain in full, completed from reference TRBV5-1 and TRBJ1-1, reads KAGVTQTPRYLIKTRGQQVTLSCSPISGHRSVSWYQQTPGQGLQFLFEYFSETQRNKGNFPGRFSGRQFSNSRSEMNVSTLELGDSALYLCASSLYMNTEAFFGQGTRLTVV.